The entry below describes one TCR beta chain. The source of the sample is a study of T cell changes during pregnancy in multiple sclerosis. Produced via immunoSEQ multiplex PCR; TCRdb's table is partial and in-frame only. The sample contains tens of thousands of clones, about 89% of which appear only once. Trimming removed 8 bases from V and 5 bases from J, with 12 bases in between. Germline V lookup: CDR1 SQVTM, CDR2 ANQGSEA. This CDR3 has 11 residues. The receptor comes from a female donor with multiple sclerosis, enrolled in a pregnancy study. V and J are TRBV29-1 and TRBJ2-5, with TRBD2 as a possible D gene (6 bases). The sequences come from peripheral blood, collected in the second trimester of pregnancy. CDR3 region: CSFGRDETQYF. CDR3 coding DNA: TGCAGCTTTGGGCGGGACGAGACCCAGTACTTC.